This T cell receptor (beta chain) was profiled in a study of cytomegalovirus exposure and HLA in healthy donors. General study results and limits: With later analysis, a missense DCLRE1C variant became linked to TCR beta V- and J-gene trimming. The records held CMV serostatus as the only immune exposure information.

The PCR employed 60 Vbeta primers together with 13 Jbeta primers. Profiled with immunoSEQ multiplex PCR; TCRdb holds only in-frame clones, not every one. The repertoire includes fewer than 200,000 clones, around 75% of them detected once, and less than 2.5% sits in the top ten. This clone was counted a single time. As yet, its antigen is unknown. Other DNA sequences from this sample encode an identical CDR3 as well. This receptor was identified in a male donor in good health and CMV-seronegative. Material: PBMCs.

CDR3 coding DNA: TGTGCCAGCAGTGAATGGCACAGCACCTACGAGCAGTACTTC. Translating it yields CASSEWHSTYEQYF. V and J are TRBV6-1 and TRBJ2-7, with unresolved D. This CDR3 has 14 amino acids. The ends were cut back, 2 bases at V and 2 bases at J, with 10 bases in the middle. Germline CDR1 and CDR2: MNHNS and SASEGT.